This TCR beta chain was obtained from a study of molecular identifiers for immune sequencing clone quantification. The study's findings and limits: Sharing of a barcode by identical TCR molecules could cause highly expanded clone sizes to be underestimated.

Libraries used about 18,000 to 1,100,000 sorted naive CD8 T cells and 10%, 30% or 50% RNA input. The CD8+CD4-CCR7+CD45RA+ phenotype defined the sorted naive CD8 T cells. This clonotype has a handful of counts. Its cognate antigen is unknown. TCRdb used MiXCR to reprocess the PCR reads, holding one entry per CDR3 protein. The sample shows about 640,000 distinct CDR3 sequences, less than 20% of them seen only once. Trimming cost V 5 bases and J 6 bases, with 10 bases left between them. The CDR3 contains 12 residues. Germline V gene lookup returns CDR1 SEHNR and CDR2 FQNEAQ (reference sequence). This TCR was recovered from a human donor in good health. Some libraries in this study had Jurkat cell RNA spiked in. The sequencing input was naive CD8+ T cells from blood, with Jurkat cell RNA spiked in. Regarding subset: FACS-sorted CD8+CD4-CCR7+CD45RA+ naive T cells. The chain combines TRBV7-9 with TRBJ2-5; no definite D call. CDR3 in DNA: TGTGCCAGCAGCCAATATGGGAAGACCCAGTACTTC. The encoded protein is CASSQYGKTQYF.